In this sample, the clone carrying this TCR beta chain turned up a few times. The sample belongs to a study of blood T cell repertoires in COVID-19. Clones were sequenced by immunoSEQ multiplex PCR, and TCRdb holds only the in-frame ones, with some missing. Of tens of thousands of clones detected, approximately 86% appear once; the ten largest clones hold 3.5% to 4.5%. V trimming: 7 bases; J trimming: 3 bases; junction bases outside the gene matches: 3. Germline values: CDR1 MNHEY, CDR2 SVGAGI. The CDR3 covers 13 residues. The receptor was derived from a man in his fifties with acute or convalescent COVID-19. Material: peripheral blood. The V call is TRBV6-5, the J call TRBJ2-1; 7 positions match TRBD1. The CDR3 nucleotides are TGTGCCAGCACTAGACAGGGCTACAATGAGCAGTTCTTC. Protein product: CASTRQGYNEQFF.